The 28 T cell receptor beta chains listed next were all sequenced from one sample in a study of blood T cell repertoires in COVID-19. The assay was immunoSEQ multiplex PCR, and TCRdb's table has in-frame clones only and misses some. The sample lists a few hundred thousand clones, roughly 88% seen once, with 10% to 13% in the top ten. The material sequenced was peripheral blood. The receptor source for this set is a woman in her sixties or seventies with COVID-19, enrolled during active disease.

This chain connects TRBV7-9 to TRBJ2-4, with D unresolved. Looked up from germline, CDR1 is SEHNR and CDR2 is FQNEAQ (reference sequence). The length of the CDR3 is 15 residues. V lost 3 bases and J lost 0, with 9 bases in between. The CDR3, as DNA: TGTGCCAGCAGCTTGAGTACCTTAGCCAAAAACATTCAGTACTTC. This sequence encodes CASSLSTLAKNIQYF.

The V gene is TRBV18, the J gene TRBJ1-2, with D uncertain. This CDR3 is 13 amino acids long. Germline CDR1 and CDR2: KGHSH and LQKENI. The V end lost 3 bases, the J end lost 5 bases, and 10 bases lay between the germline ends. The CDR3: CASSPNPGYGYTF. CDR3 nucleotide sequence: TGTGCCAGCTCACCTAATCCGGGGTATGGCTACACCTTC.

The V and J genes are TRBV6-1 and TRBJ1-5; 8 bases match TRBD1. The CDR3 contains 14 residues. The trim removed 2 bases at V and 11 bases at J, leaving 8 bases unmatched. Looked up from germline, CDR1 is MNHNS and CDR2 is SASEGT. DNA for the CDR3: TGTGCCAGCAGTGAACCTGGCCAGGGGGCAGCCCAGCATTTT. This gives the protein CASSEPGQGAAQHF.

This chain connects TRBV4-1 to TRBJ1-2; TRBD1 matches 8 bases. V gave up 2 bases and J gave up 2 bases; unmatched junction bases: 4. Germline lookup yields CDR1 MGHRA and CDR2 YSYEKL. The length of the CDR3 is 15 residues. The CDR3: CASSQLPGGNYGYTF. In DNA, the CDR3 is TGCGCCAGCAGCCAACTTCCAGGGGGCAACTATGGCTACACCTTC.

This chain joins TRBV4-2 and TRBJ1-4; 7 nucleotides match TRBD1. The CDR3 covers 15 residues. V was clipped by 3 bases and J by 8 bases; unmatched bases: 9. Germline assignment: CDR1 LGHNA and CDR2 YNFKEQ. This chain's CDR3 is CASSQRGGAGEKLFF. CDR3 nucleotide sequence: TGTGCCAGCAGCCAGAGAGGGGGCGCGGGAGAAAAACTGTTTTTT.

The chain is built from TRBV6-5 and TRBJ2-1; maybe TRBD2 (5 bases). Trimming stripped 8 bases from V and 3 bases from J, with 14 bases between. Looked up from germline, CDR1 is MNHEY and CDR2 is SVGAGI. This CDR3 has 14 amino acids. In nucleotides, the CDR3 is TGTGCCAGCTCGTTCAGCGGAGACTACAATGAGCAGTTCTTC. Translated: CASSFSGDYNEQFF.

V usage is TRBV5-1 and J usage is TRBJ2-1; TRBD2 matches 8 bases. The CDR3 is 17 amino acids. V lost 3 bases and J lost 2; bases outside the gene matches: 10. CDR1 is SGHRS, CDR2 YFSETQ, per germline. Here the CDR3 DNA reads TGCGCCAGCAGCTCGACAACTAGCGGCCCTACCTACAATGAGCAGTTCTTC. Amino acids: CASSSTTSGPTYNEQFF.

The rearrangement links TRBV27 to TRBJ1-1; D remains ambiguous. Germline V CDR1 and CDR2: MNHEY, SMNVEV (reference sequence). CDR3 length: 13 amino acids. V was shortened by 4 bases and J by 4 bases, with 10 bases between the two germline ends. CDR3 amino acids: CASSWREGTEAFF. CDR3 nucleotides: TGTGCCAGCAGTTGGAGGGAGGGCACTGAAGCTTTCTTT.

The chain is built from TRBV30 and TRBJ1-1; TRBD1 might be the D (5 bases). The CDR3 has 13 amino acids. Germline assignment: CDR1 GTSNPN and CDR2 SVGIG (reference sequence). V was pared by 0 bases and J by 4 bases, with 9 bases between. For the CDR3, the DNA is TGTGCCTGGAGTGTGGGGGGTGCCACTGAAGCTTTCTTT. This gives the protein CAWSVGGATEAFF.

The chain links TRBV5-4 to TRBJ2-1; 12 positions match TRBD1. With V trimmed by 3 bases and J by 7 bases, 5 bases remained unmatched. CDR3 length: 15 amino acids. Per the germline V gene, CDR1 is SGHNT and CDR2 is YYREEE (reference sequence). The CDR3, as DNA: TGTGCCAGCAGCTCTCCGGGACAGGGGGCAAATGAGCAGTTCTTC. Amino acids: CASSSPGQGANEQFF.

V gene TRBV2 combines with J gene TRBJ2-1, with 7 bases matching TRBD2. The CDR3 loop spans 15 amino acids. After removal of 5 bases from V and 3 bases from J, the junction contained 7 bases not matched to a gene. Per the germline V gene, CDR1 is SNHLY and CDR2 is FYNNEI. The CDR3 region is CASSRERDYYNEQFF. DNA for the CDR3: TGTGCCAGCAGTCGGGAGCGGGATTACTACAATGAGCAGTTCTTC.

This sequence joins TRBV28 and TRBJ2-1, with D possibly being TRBD2 (6 bases). The V end lost 2 bases, the J end lost 4 bases, and 9 bases lay between the germline ends. CDR3 size: 14 residues. CDR1 MDHEN and CDR2 SYDVKM come from the germline V gene. CDR3 loop: CASSLRREYNEQFF. For the CDR3, the DNA is TGTGCCAGCAGTTTACGCCGGGAGTACAATGAGCAGTTCTTC.

This chain links TRBV10-3 with TRBJ1-2; no definite D call. Germline V gene lookup returns CDR1 ENHRY and CDR2 SYGVKD. Trimming shortened V by 2 bases and J by 8 bases, and 9 bases separated the two germline ends. This CDR3 spans 12 amino acids. CDR3 loop: CAISEGPEGYTF. Here the CDR3 DNA reads TGTGCCATCAGTGAGGGCCCGGAGGGCTACACCTTC.

This clone showed up just once. Written as DNA, the CDR3 is TGTGCCAGCAGAGGACAGGTCCGTTCACCCCTCCACTTT. Protein sequence: CASRGQVRSPLHF. The V and J genes are TRBV6-5 and TRBJ1-6; 7 nucleotides line up with TRBD1. The CDR3 length is 13 residues. Germline assignment: CDR1 MNHEY and CDR2 SVGAGI. The junction had 5 bases not matched to a gene; V was cut back by 6 bases and J by 9 bases.

This sequence joins TRBV9 and TRBJ2-5; 8 nucleotides match TRBD1. V lost 0 bases to trimming and J lost 2 bases; unmatched junction nucleotides: 3. The CDR3 is 15 amino acids. Germline V CDR1 and CDR2: SGDLS, YYNGEE. Here the CDR3 reads CASSVEQGGQETQYF. CDR3 coding DNA: TGTGCCAGCAGCGTAGAACAGGGGGGACAAGAGACCCAGTACTTC.

V is TRBV14 and J is TRBJ2-4; TRBD1 is a possible D gene (5 bases). There are 12 residues in the CDR3. The germline gives CDR1 SGHDN, CDR2 FVKESK. With 4 bases removed from V and 10 bases from J, the gap between germline ends came to 11 bases. The chain's CDR3 is CASSLNRQIQYF. DNA for the CDR3: TGTGCCAGCAGCCTAAACAGGCAAATTCAGTACTTC.

V gene TRBV9 combines with J gene TRBJ2-2, with 7 bases lining up with TRBD2. CDR3 length: 16 residues. Germline CDR1 SGDLS, CDR2 YYNGEE. The V gene end was trimmed by 1 base and the J gene end by 4 bases; junction bases not matched to a gene: 7. CDR3 loop: CASSVTAGVGTGELFF. The CDR3 DNA sequence: TGTGCCAGCAGCGTAACCGCGGGAGTGGGCACCGGGGAGCTGTTTTTT.

The chain is built from TRBV3-1 (or the pseudogene TRBV3-2) and TRBJ1-3, with TRBD1 as a possible D gene (6 bases). The V end lost 1 base, the J end lost 8 bases, and 18 bases lay between the germline ends. The CDR3 loop spans 16 amino acids. From germline, CDR1 is LGHDT and CDR2 YNNKEL (reference sequence). The CDR3: CASSQVSGAGEDTIYF. The CDR3 DNA is TGTGCCAGCAGCCAAGTGAGCGGGGCAGGGGAGGACACCATATATTTT.

This clone occurred once. The chain recombines TRBV9 with TRBJ2-2, with D possibly being TRBD1 (6 bases). CDR1 and CDR2 (germline): SGDLS, YYNGEE. V was shortened by 3 bases and J by 1 base, with 13 bases between the two germline ends. The CDR3 runs to 16 residues. CDR3 bases: TGTGCCAGCAGCGCAAAAGGGACACAGAACACCGGGGAGCTGTTTTTT. It specifies CASSAKGTQNTGELFF.

The V and J genes are TRBV28 and TRBJ1-2, with a possible D match to TRBD1 (5 bases). V lost 6 bases and J lost 7, with 18 bases in between. Germline values: CDR1 MDHEN, CDR2 SYDVKM. CDR3 length: 14 amino acids. CDR3 nucleotide sequence: TGTGCCAGCAGCGGAGGGGCCCTCTTGGTTGGCTACACCTTC. Its protein product is CASSGGALLVGYTF.

The chain uses TRBV3-1 (or the pseudogene TRBV3-2) and TRBJ2-7, with a tentative D call TRBD2 (6 bases). The CDR3 runs 16 residues. The germline V gene has CDR1 LGHDT and CDR2 YNNKEL (reference sequence). Trimming shortened V by 0 bases and J by 0 bases, and 12 bases separated the two germline ends. In nucleotides, the CDR3 is TGTGCCAGCAGCCAAGATTCGCGGGAACACTCCTACGAGCAGTACTTC. Protein product: CASSQDSREHSYEQYF.

The rearrangement uses TRBV5-1 and TRBJ2-7, with D perhaps TRBD2 (6 bases). Trimming left V 1 base short and J 3 bases short, with 14 bases between. Germline values: CDR1 SGHRS, CDR2 YFSETQ. This CDR3 spans 15 amino acids. CDR3 protein: CASSLLEGPNYEQYF. In nucleotides, the CDR3 is TGCGCCAGCAGCTTGTTGGAGGGCCCTAACTACGAGCAGTACTTC.

CDR3 sequence reads: CASSRATGDNYGYTF. CDR3 DNA sequence: TGCGCCAGCAGCCGAGCCACAGGGGACAACTATGGCTACACCTTC. V usage is TRBV4-1 and J usage is TRBJ1-2; TRBD1 matches 7 bases. The CDR3 is 15 amino acids. Germline V gene sequence: CDR1 MGHRA, CDR2 YSYEKL. V trimming: 4 bases; J trimming: 2 bases; junction bases outside the gene matches: 7.

A word on this clone: This same CDR3 is encoded by further DNA sequences in the sample. The chain uses TRBV27 and TRBJ1-1; D is uncertain. Deletions cut 4 bases from V and 5 bases from J, with 5 bases between. This CDR3 has 11 amino acids. Germline-derived CDR1 and CDR2 are MNHEY and SMNVEV (reference sequence). The CDR3 DNA is TGTGCCAGCAGTTCGCTAACTGAAGCTTTCTTT. Translating gives CASSSLTEAFF.

The chain has TRBV3-1 (or the pseudogene TRBV3-2) and TRBJ1-2; 7 nucleotides match TRBD1. V shed 4 bases, J shed 6 bases, and the junction held 11 bases outside the gene matches. CDR3 size: 15 residues. The germline V gene has CDR1 LGHDT and CDR2 YNNKEL (reference sequence). The DNA of the CDR3 is TGTGCCAGCAGCCCAGATCCACAGGGGTGGGATGGCTACACCTTC. Encoded protein: CASSPDPQGWDGYTF.

The table lists this clone with a count of one. The rearrangement joins TRBV7-6 to TRBJ2-1; 8 bases are a match to TRBD2. This CDR3 spans 16 amino acids. Germline CDR1 is SGHVS and CDR2 is FNYEAQ. Losses at the gene ends were 5 bases for V and 0 bases for J; bases not matched to a gene: 6. This CDR3 is CASSLQAGASYNEQFF. The DNA of the CDR3 is TGTGCCAGCAGCCTCCAAGCGGGAGCCTCCTACAATGAGCAGTTCTTC.

The rearrangement joins TRBV11-2 to TRBJ2-7, with 8 bases identical to TRBD2. The CDR3 has 14 residues. After removal of 3 bases from V and 7 bases from J, the junction contained 8 bases not matched to a gene. Germline CDR1 and CDR2: SGHAT and FQNNGV. The CDR3, as DNA: TGTGCCAGCAGCTTCGGGGGGGGTCCCCGGGAGCAGTACTTC. Protein product: CASSFGGGPREQYF.

The rearrangement uses TRBV9 and TRBJ1-2, with 9 bases lining up with TRBD1. The CDR3 consists of 14 residues. V dropped 2 bases and J dropped 2; count of bases not matched to a gene: 1. Germline-derived CDR1 and CDR2 are SGDLS and YYNGEE. The CDR3 here is CASSVTGGNYGYTF. The CDR3 DNA sequence: TGTGCCAGCAGCGTCACAGGGGGCAACTATGGCTACACCTTC.